This T cell receptor (beta chain) was recovered during a study of T cell repertoires in cytomegalovirus infection. Study-level background: The authors used CMV epitopes that were HLA-C-restricted (recently identified) and HLA-B-restricted (well studied). Indicated by public TCR beta signatures were CMV infection and matching HLA type.

General study findings and limits: CMV carriers with the relevant HLA were identified by cumulative public TCR beta family frequency.

A note on this clonotype: As yet, its antigen is unknown.

In TCRdb, the reads were re-called with MiXCR into one record per CDR3 protein. The sample consists of over 45,000 distinct CDR3 sequences, about a fifth of them appearing once. The CDR3 runs 12 residues. V lost 6 bases and J 5 bases, leaving 9 bases between the germline ends. The V gene's germline CDR1 is LGHNA and CDR2 YSLEER. The chain combines TRBV4-3 with TRBJ2-3; no definite D call. This TCR was recovered from a human donor in good health (CMV status not recorded). Some clones in this sample may be carry-over from other donors' samples. The sample in question was CD8+ T cells from cultured PBMCs, obtained from culture after CMV antigen stimulation. This CDR3 is CASSQYGDTQYF. The CDR3 DNA reads TGCGCCAGCAGTCAGTACGGAGATACGCAGTATTTT.